This record covers a single T cell receptor (beta chain). The target antigen is unknown. The sample is drawn from a study of shared clonotypes between healthy human individuals. The CDR3 sequence is 15 residues long. With 0 bases removed from V and 5 bases from J, the gap between germline ends came to 11 bases. The germline V gene encodes CDR1 LGHNA and CDR2 YSLEER. General study points: Memory subsets had estimated richness that was generally smaller than that of naive subsets.

Splitting of CD4+ cells produced CD45RA+ naive and CD45RA-negative memory subsets. The authors loaded 200 ng DNA, 30,000 to 35,000 T cell genomes, into sorted-subset replicate PCRs. In the source study's methods: Filtering was not the same, since immunoSEQ gave junction-only sequences without quality scores. Sequencing was performed with immunoSEQ multiplex PCR; in TCRdb, only in-frame clones are kept and a portion is missing. V and J calls and clone size are those listed in that table; D and trimming were worked out from the DNA. Here the sample spans roughly 2 million clones, approximately 94% being singletons.

The chain uses TRBV4-3 and TRBJ2-1; either TRBD1 or TRBD2 may fit D (6 bases each). Sequenced input: naive CD4+ T cells sorted from blood. Noted subset: CD45RA+ positively selected. This TCR was sampled from a man aged 18 to 30 in good health. The CDR3 protein is CASSQEAGEDNEQFF. The CDR3 coding sequence is TGCGCCAGCAGCCAAGAGGCAGGGGAGGACAATGAGCAGTTCTTC.